This TCR beta chain originates from a study of CD8+ T cells in alopecia areata. Study observations and caveats: Higher clonality and more expanded CD8+ clones appeared in lesional than normal scalp. Sequences from scalp samples also cover resident alphabeta T cells of normal skin. TCRs were shared less clearly across patients than in mice, possibly for HLA-related reasons.

To note about this clone: As yet, its antigen is unknown.

It was cDNA, reverse transcribed from extracted RNA, that served as the sequencing template. TCRdb's table, derived via immunoSEQ multiplex PCR, lists solely in-frame clones and lacks some. The sample has 110,000 to 150,000 clones, 62% seen once. Cell sorting was applied to PBMCs, and CD4+ and CD8+ T cells were collected. The sequence derives from a human donor in good health. Sequences were obtained from CD8+ T cells sorted from blood.

The CDR3 region is CATSRDLAENTEAFF. CDR3 nucleotide sequence: TGTGCCACCAGCAGAGATTTAGCGGAGAACACTGAAGCTTTCTTT. The chain recombines TRBV15 with TRBJ1-1, with unresolved D. Germline loops: CDR1 LNHNV, CDR2 YYDKDF (reference sequence). Trimming pared 0 bases from V and 1 base from J, leaving 9 bases between. The length of the CDR3 is 15 residues.